These 27 T cell receptor beta chains were all obtained from the same sample, sequenced in a study of T cell responses to AZD1222 COVID-19 vaccine. The protocol was immunoSEQ multiplex PCR, while the TCRdb copy is restricted to in-frame clones and leaves out a portion. The table lists about 45,000 clones, 85% to 90% of them singletons. The sample consisted of peripheral blood, taken 28 days after the second AZD1222 dose. These receptors all stem from an adult who received the AZD1222 COVID-19 vaccine.

The chain links TRBV7-2 to TRBJ1-2; D is unclear. Trimming shortened V by 1 base and J by 5 bases, and 11 bases separated the two germline ends. Germline V gene data show CDR1 as SGHTA and CDR2 as FQGNSA. The CDR3 is 14 residues long. CDR3 nucleotide sequence: TGTGCCAGCAGCTTAGAGTCCGGGAATTATGGCTACACCTTC. Protein product: CASSLESGNYGYTF.

The V gene is TRBV27, the J gene TRBJ2-7, with 10 bases that match TRBD1. V was clipped by 5 bases and J by 0 bases; unmatched bases: 7. Per the germline V gene, CDR1 is MNHEY and CDR2 is SMNVEV (reference sequence). The CDR3 sequence is 16 residues long. CDR3 sequence (DNA): TGTGCCAGCAGTGTGGGGACAGGGGTCGGCTCCTACGAGCAGTACTTC. This codes for CASSVGTGVGSYEQYF.

DNA of the CDR3: TGTGCCAGCAGCTTGCGGGACAGGGGGCCGGAGACCCAGTACTTC. Residues: CASSLRDRGPETQYF. The chain employs TRBV5-6 and TRBJ2-5; 12 nucleotides line up with TRBD1. The CDR3 runs 15 residues. Germline assignment: CDR1 SGHDT and CDR2 YYEEEE. V dropped 1 base and J dropped 5; count of bases not matched to a gene: 3.

The chain is built from TRBV4-1 and TRBJ1-2; D perhaps matches TRBD1 (6 bases). The CDR3 has 15 residues. Germline V gene lookup returns CDR1 MGHRA and CDR2 YSYEKL. Between the trimmed V and J ends, which lost 0 bases and 5 bases, there was a span of 13 bases. The CDR3 loop is CASSQEGRGGYGYTF. DNA for the CDR3: TGCGCCAGCAGCCAAGAGGGCAGGGGAGGGTATGGCTACACCTTC.

J is TRBJ1-5 and V is TRBV6-5; 9 nucleotides line up with TRBD1. Unmatched junction bases numbered 3, after V lost 4 bases and J lost 2 bases. This CDR3 has 15 amino acids. The V gene's germline CDR1 is MNHEY and CDR2 SVGAGI. The CDR3: CASSLDRGGNQPQHF. Here the CDR3 DNA reads TGTGCCAGCAGTTTGGACAGGGGCGGCAATCAGCCCCAGCATTTT.

The chain couples TRBV18 to TRBJ2-3, with D unclear. This CDR3 contains 13 residues. Trimming removed 4 bases at V and 0 bases at J, with 5 bases between. The germline CDR1 and CDR2 sequences are KGHSH and LQKENI. This CDR3 reads CASSRASTDTQYF. In DNA, the CDR3 is TGTGCCAGCTCACGGGCGAGCACAGATACGCAGTATTTT.

This chain connects TRBV15 to TRBJ1-2; possible D gene TRBD1, 5 bases. The V and J ends lost 5 bases and 2 bases respectively, with 18 bases between them. The germline V gene encodes CDR1 LNHNV and CDR2 YYDKDF (reference sequence). The CDR3 is 16 residues long. The CDR3 DNA reads as TGTGCCACCAGCGGGGCGGGACGCCTGGCCAACTATGGCTACACCTTC. Translation gives CATSGAGRLANYGYTF.

J is TRBJ2-1 and V is TRBV4-1; 10 positions agree with TRBD2. V dropped 1 base and J dropped 8; count of bases not matched to a gene: 14. The CDR3 consists of 18 residues. Germline V CDR1 and CDR2: MGHRA, YSYEKL. CDR3 coding DNA: TGCGCCAGCAGCCAAGGTTTCGCCGGCGCTAGCGGGAGCGATGAGCAGTTCTTC. It encodes CASSQGFAGASGSDEQFF.

The chain employs TRBV18 and TRBJ2-7; the D gene is possibly TRBD1 (5 bases). Trimming cost V 5 bases and J 0 bases, with 8 bases left between them. There are 13 residues in the CDR3. Germline CDR1 and CDR2: KGHSH and LQKENI. CDR3 residues: CASSRQSSYEQYF. The CDR3 DNA is TGTGCCAGCTCAAGACAGAGCTCCTACGAGCAGTACTTC. Full variable domain (outside the CDR3, taken from reference TRBV18 and TRBJ2-7): NAGVMQNPRHLVRRRGQEARLRCSPMKGHSHVYWYRQLPEEGLKFMVYLQKENIIDESGMPKERFSAEFPKEGPSILRIQQVVRGDSAAYFCASSRQSSYEQYFGPGTRLTVT.

In this sample, this clone turned up once. J is TRBJ2-2 and V is TRBV13, with TRBD2 matching over 9 bases. The germline CDR1 and CDR2 sequences are PRHDT and FYEKMQ (reference sequence). V gave up 3 bases and J gave up 5 bases; unmatched junction bases: 7. The CDR3 is 16 residues long. The CDR3 spells CASSFAGGPETGELFF. CDR3 bases: TGTGCCAGCAGCTTTGCGGGAGGGCCAGAGACCGGGGAGCTGTTTTTT.

The V call is TRBV6-5, the J call TRBJ1-5, with D tentatively TRBD1 (6 bases). The germline V gene has CDR1 MNHEY and CDR2 SVGAGI. The CDR3 totals 14 residues. V lost 4 bases to trimming and J lost 4 bases, with 11 bases between them. The CDR3: CASSSRGGNQPQHF. DNA of the CDR3: TGTGCCAGCAGTTCCAGGGGAGGAAATCAGCCCCAGCATTTT.

The chain has TRBV6-2 or TRBV6-3 and TRBJ1-2; D gene ambiguous. V lost 6 bases and J lost 0, with 14 bases in between. The CDR3 extends over 15 amino acids. Germline CDR1 reads MNHEY; CDR2 reads SVGEGT. The CDR3 DNA sequence: TGTGCCAGCAGCCGACTAGGGAACCCTAACTATGGCTACACCTTC. It codes for CASSRLGNPNYGYTF.

The V and J genes are TRBV10-3 and TRBJ1-2; possible D gene TRBD1, 5 bases. V shed 6 bases and J shed 1 base, with 12 bases lying between them. This CDR3 spans 14 amino acids. Germline lookup yields CDR1 ENHRY and CDR2 SYGVKD. In nucleotides, the CDR3 is TGTGCCATCAGCTTGGGGGGAGATAACTATGGCTACACCTTC. It is translated as CAISLGGDNYGYTF.

The chain combines TRBV12-2 with TRBJ1-4. TRBV12-2 corresponds to a pseudogene. This CDR3 is built from 15 residues. Here the CDR3 reads CASRLAMTRLKYLFF. The DNA for the CDR3 is TGTGCAAGTCGCTTAGCGATGACCCGCCTGAAATACCTGTTTTTT.

The rearrangement joins TRBV19 to TRBJ2-7; 10 nucleotides agree with TRBD1. V shed 0 bases and J 0 bases; nucleotides not matched to a gene: 8. This CDR3 contains 18 residues. Germline CDR1 reads LNHDA; CDR2 reads SQIVND (reference sequence). The CDR3 DNA is TGTGCCAGTAGTATAGAGGGCCAGCGGACAGGGGGCTCCTACGAGCAGTACTTC. Its translation is CASSIEGQRTGGSYEQYF.

This clone has just one count. The chain recombines TRBV5-6 with TRBJ2-5, with D unresolved. Germline CDR1 SGHDT, CDR2 YYEEEE. The CDR3 totals 13 residues. The V gene lost 1 base and the J gene lost 5 bases, with 9 bases spanning the gap. The DNA of the CDR3 is TGTGCCAGCAGCTTGTATCGTCGGGAGACCCAGTACTTC. Protein: CASSLYRRETQYF.

The V gene is TRBV5-6, the J gene TRBJ1-1; tentative D call: TRBD1 (5 bases). The CDR3 has 17 amino acids. Germline loops: CDR1 SGHDT, CDR2 YYEEEE. Trimming took off 2 bases at V and 6 bases at J, with 23 bases between the two ends. Written as DNA, the CDR3 is TGTGCCAGCAGCTTTTGGGGGGGACGAGGGACGGATTCTGAAGCTTTCTTT. It yields the protein CASSFWGGRGTDSEAFF.

V is TRBV30 and J is TRBJ1-1, with unresolved D. The V and J ends lost 5 bases and 9 bases respectively, with 16 bases between them. This CDR3 spans 12 amino acids. Germline V gene data show CDR1 as GTSNPN and CDR2 as SVGIG (reference sequence). CDR3 in amino acids: CAWVWTGRQAFF. CDR3 bases: TGTGCCTGGGTCTGGACTGGTCGTCAAGCTTTCTTT.

The chain is built from TRBV3-1 (or the pseudogene TRBV3-2) and TRBJ2-2; the D is unclear. V was cut by 4 bases and J by 2 bases, with 5 bases left in between. CDR3 size: 13 residues. Germline CDR1 and CDR2: LGHDT and YNNKEL (reference sequence). The CDR3 loop is CASSPHNTGELFF. The CDR3 DNA is TGTGCCAGCAGCCCACACAACACCGGGGAGCTGTTTTTT.

This clone has a handful of counts. The CDR3 nucleotides are TGCGCCAGCAGCCAAGATACTTCTGGGGGCACTGAAGCTTTCTTT. As protein: CASSQDTSGGTEAFF. J is TRBJ1-1 and V is TRBV4-1; possible D gene TRBD1, 5 bases. This CDR3 region has 15 residues. CDR1 is MGHRA, CDR2 YSYEKL, per germline. V was trimmed by 0 bases and J by 4 bases, leaving 12 bases between them.

In this sample, this clone turned up once. The gene calls are TRBV3-1 (or the pseudogene TRBV3-2) and TRBJ2-5; D may be TRBD2 (5 bases). The germline V gene encodes CDR1 LGHDT and CDR2 YNNKEL (reference sequence). There are 17 residues in the CDR3. V was shortened by 0 bases and J by 0 bases, with 14 bases between the two germline ends. CDR3: CASSQDRRQRHQETQYF. The CDR3 nucleotides are TGTGCCAGCAGCCAAGATCGGCGGCAGCGGCACCAAGAGACCCAGTACTTC.

V usage is TRBV5-1 and J usage is TRBJ2-1; D tentatively reads TRBD1 or TRBD2 (5 bases each). Germline CDR1 SGHRS, CDR2 YFSETQ. This CDR3 spans 14 amino acids. Trimming stripped 3 bases from V and 3 bases from J, with 10 bases between. In DNA, the CDR3 is TGCGCCAGCAGCTGGGGACGGGACTACAATGAGCAGTTCTTC. This gives the protein CASSWGRDYNEQFF.

The chain employs TRBV3-1 (or the pseudogene TRBV3-2) and TRBJ1-1, with D hard to call. Looked up from germline, CDR1 is LGHDT and CDR2 is YNNKEL (reference sequence). Trimming shortened V by 0 bases and J by 4 bases, and 3 bases separated the two germline ends. This CDR3 spans 12 amino acids. Here the CDR3 DNA reads TGTGCCAGCAGCCAAGATAGCACTGAAGCTTTCTTT. This translates into CASSQDSTEAFF.

The J gene is TRBJ1-2, the V gene TRBV11-2, with 10 nucleotides matching TRBD1. The CDR3 contains 16 residues. The ends lost 4 bases at V and 4 bases at J; junction bases unmatched: 9. Germline V gene data show CDR1 as SGHAT and CDR2 as FQNNGV. The CDR3 coding sequence is TGTGCCAGCAGCTCAAGCCGGGACAGGGGTGGCTATGGCTACACCTTC. Its protein is CASSSSRDRGGYGYTF.

CDR3 sequence: CASSPQDNEQFF. The CDR3 DNA is TGTGCCAGCAGTCCCCAGGACAATGAGCAGTTCTTC. The chain combines TRBV6-5 with TRBJ2-1; D not certain. V was shortened by 5 bases and J by 5 bases, with 7 bases between the two germline ends. The CDR3 runs 12 residues. Germline assignment: CDR1 MNHEY and CDR2 SVGAGI.

About this clone itself: The junction departs from the called germline gene at one end, perhaps through a read error. This rearrangement joins TRBV29-1 to TRBJ2-1, with 8 bases fitting TRBD2. CDR3 length equals 13 residues. CDR1 and CDR2 (germline): SQVTM, ANQGSEA. The DNA of the CDR3 is TGCAGCGTCGAAGAGCGGGAGTTCGATGAGCAGTTCTTC. Its protein is CSVEEREFDEQFF.

The CDR3 protein is CASIWSPGLNTEAFF. The CDR3, as DNA: TGTGCCAGCATTTGGAGTCCAGGGCTGAACACTGAAGCTTTCTTT. The chain combines TRBV6-5 with TRBJ1-1; D might be TRBD1 (5 bases). This CDR3 has 15 amino acids. The germline gives CDR1 MNHEY, CDR2 SVGAGI. V was pared by 7 bases and J by 0 bases, with 15 bases between.